The present T cell receptor (beta chain) was sequenced within a study of CD8+ T cells in alopecia areata (dated by TCRdb to the late 2010s). Concerning the study at large: The treated patients, all with moderate-to-severe alopecia areata, were enrolled in an open-label pilot trial of oral tofacitinib given at 5 to 10 mg twice daily. Human TCRbeta sequencing covered scalp tissue and sorted CD4+ and CD8+ peripheral blood T cells from patchy and totalis/universalis alopecia areata patients and healthy controls. For the treated patients, the SALT score, which quantifies what percentage of scalp surface area is affected, served as the measure of disease severity. To study T cell clonal expansion in alopecia areata, the researchers applied high-throughput TCRbeta sequencing to both the C3H/HeJ mouse model and human patients. Patients stayed on tofacitinib for 6 to 18 months and then had 6 months of follow-up off drug so that delayed response and recurrence could be assessed. TCRbeta CDR3 regions were amplified by immunoSEQ multiplex PCR using 35 Vbeta forward and 13 Jbeta reverse primers. RNA was extracted with the PAXgene miRNA kit for fixed scalp, the miRNeasy kit for PBMCs, and the RNeasy kit for mouse skin. Scalp clonality was compared among normal scalp (n=4), patchy alopecia areata scalp (n=8), and alopecia totalis/universalis scalp (n=8). Biopsies were taken from tofacitinib-treated patients at baseline and again at 4 and 24 weeks into treatment, and several of those patients also had a later scalp biopsy. The study at large found these results: With tofacitinib, both scalp clonality and the number of expanded CD8+ clones among the top 100 scalp clones went down significantly. Because the treated cohort was small and had just a single nonresponder, larger studies are needed to establish links between baseline CD8+ expansion and response. Scalp TCR repertoire analysis is complicated because resident alphabeta T cells in normal human skin are also sequenced, whereas mouse skin is dominated by gammadelta T cells. During tofacitinib treatment, many expanded lesional clones remained in scalp and blood, and this persistence may partly explain relapse after treatment is stopped. Shared TCR sequences between patients were less evident than in mice, which may be partly attributable to HLA diversity in the patient population. Compared with normal scalp, lesional scalp, particularly in alopecia totalis/universalis, had higher clonality and more expanded CD8+ clones, which suggests antigenic drive.

Preparation of the library involved the immunoSEQ multiplex PCR assay. RNA was extracted from all samples and reverse transcribed into cDNA, which served as template for TCR sequencing. SuperScript III was used for first-strand cDNA synthesis, primed with a 2:1 mix of oligo-dT and random hexamers. A synthetic immune receptor repertoire was used to gauge amplification bias, and whatever bias remained was removed computationally. The authors processed their data as follows. Raw reads were preprocessed to remove errors, and CDR3 was defined according to IMGT conventions as the region from the conserved cysteine to phenylalanine. Clonality was computed as 1 minus the Shannon entropy, with the entropy normalized by log2 of the number of productive unique TCRs. Whether each scalp clone was CD4 or CD8 was inferred by checking scalp TCRbeta sequences against the CD4 and CD8 repertoires from sorted blood. The source is immuneACCESS, and TCRdb retained only in-frame sequences with V and J called. Part of the clones is not carried over; for the studies checked, unresolved V genes explain less than half of this, and the remainder is unexplained. Clone size and V and J calls were adopted from that table, with D and trimming inferred from the DNA. Recorded for this sample are 150,000 to 200,000 clones; about three fifths of them occurred a single time. In total, the top ten clones hold roughly 5.8% of the sample.

In regard to this clone: Its antigen is currently not known. Base qualities were left out, and no much larger clone turns up one base away.

V ends up 4 bases short and J 3 bases short, with an unmatched junction base count of 10. The CDR3 contains 17 residues, cysteine and phenylalanine counted. Here the CDR3 DNA is all that survives: 51 bases in frame from base 1. Reading the germline V gene gives CDR1 SGHTA and CDR2 FQGTGA. What the time point label conveys for this sample: around 22 weeks on oral tofacitinib. What the treatment or condition label conveys for this sample: oral pan-JAK inhibitor, 5-10 mg twice daily. Lesional scalp punch biopsies and peripheral blood were collected from alopecia areata patients. PBMCs were isolated by density centrifugation and stained for CD3, CD4 and CD8, after which CD4+ and CD8+ T cells were sorted on a FACSAria.

The rearrangement joined TRBV7-3 to TRBJ1-2; 11 central bases correspond to TRBD1. Here the sequenced sample was CD4+ T cells sorted from blood, taken at week 24, from a patient treated with tofacitinib. The receptor was derived from a human donor with alopecia areata. The CDR3 loop reads CASSSWTGGMWDYGYTF. Read as DNA, the sequence is TGTGCCAGCAGCTCTTGGACAGGGGGCATGTGGGACTATGGCTACACCTTC.